Listed below are T cell receptor beta chains from one sample, sequenced in a study of OX40 agonist ivuxolimab in advanced cancers. Libraries were prepared by immunoSEQ multiplex PCR; TCRdb keeps only in-frame clonotypes and omits some of them. The repertoire holds several thousand clones, around 91% seen once, with approximately 4.7% in the top ten. Material: CD4+ or CD8+ T cells sorted from blood, obtained in a trial of the OX40 agonist ivuxolimab. The receptor set was obtained from an adult with an advanced solid tumor such as melanoma, head and neck, liver or kidney cancer. The conserved cysteine and the conserved F or W are not part of the CDR3 here. Each record gives: J gene, clone size, CDR3 length, V gene, CDR3 protein. Rows may omit the clone size; those that give it use once, few, many or a size class.

J gene: TRBJ1-1; clone size: .; CDR3 length: 9; V gene: TRBV2; CDR3 protein: ASKQNTEAF
J gene: TRBJ2-5; clone size: .; CDR3 length: 12; V gene: TRBV13; CDR3 protein: ASSPSHQQETQY
J gene: TRBJ1-4; clone size: .; CDR3 length: 12; V gene: TRBV5-1; CDR3 protein: ASSFLGINEKLF
J gene: TRBJ2-1; clone size: once; CDR3 length: 11; V gene: TRBV7-8; CDR3 protein: ASSWGTIGEQF
J gene: TRBJ2-7; clone size: .; CDR3 length: 15; V gene: TRBV6-1; CDR3 protein: ASSEGAAWSGGYEQY
J gene: TRBJ1-2; clone size: once; CDR3 length: 11; V gene: TRBV25-1; CDR3 protein: ASSEEGGLGYT
J gene: TRBJ2-2; clone size: few; CDR3 length: 10; V gene: TRBV10-1; CDR3 protein: ASSPNTGELF
J gene: TRBJ1-1; clone size: .; CDR3 length: 11; V gene: TRBV5-1; CDR3 protein: ASSLGTNTEAF
J gene: TRBJ2-3; clone size: .; CDR3 length: 10; V gene: TRBV29-1; CDR3 protein: SFSGGTDTQY
J gene: TRBJ1-1; clone size: .; CDR3 length: 11; V gene: TRBV27; CDR3 protein: ASSLMAGTEAF
J gene: TRBJ2-1; clone size: .; CDR3 length: 12; V gene: TRBV4-2; CDR3 protein: ASSQKREDNEQF
J gene: TRBJ1-2; clone size: .; CDR3 length: 13; V gene: TRBV7-2; CDR3 protein: ASSLQGAWDYGYT
J gene: TRBJ2-2; clone size: .; CDR3 length: 11; V gene: TRBV27; CDR3 protein: ASSFSGTGELF
J gene: TRBJ1-1; clone size: .; CDR3 length: 12; V gene: TRBV9; CDR3 protein: ASSVGGVSTEAF
J gene: TRBJ2-2; clone size: .; CDR3 length: 13; V gene: TRBV4-1; CDR3 protein: ASSQVDRDTGELF
J gene: TRBJ2-2; clone size: .; CDR3 length: 14; V gene: TRBV7-2; CDR3 protein: ASSIQGARNTGELF
J gene: TRBJ1-5; clone size: .; CDR3 length: 13; V gene: TRBV2; CDR3 protein: ASSEQGLGYQPQH
J gene: TRBJ2-1; clone size: .; CDR3 length: 17; V gene: TRBV19; CDR3 protein: ASSRRDSLLPSSYNEQF
J gene: TRBJ2-1; clone size: .; CDR3 length: 12; V gene: TRBV6-5; CDR3 protein: ASSYSDRGAEQF
J gene: TRBJ2-7; clone size: .; CDR3 length: 12; V gene: TRBV7-2; CDR3 protein: ASSFRVQTYEQY
J gene: TRBJ1-4; clone size: .; CDR3 length: 9; V gene: TRBV20-1; CDR3 protein: SARDLEKLF
J gene: TRBJ2-7; clone size: .; CDR3 length: 11; V gene: TRBV19; CDR3 protein: ASEGQDVSEQY
J gene: TRBJ2-1; clone size: .; CDR3 length: 10; V gene: TRBV7-2; CDR3 protein: ASSLEHGQQF
J gene: TRBJ2-1; clone size: once; CDR3 length: 10; V gene: TRBV11-2; CDR3 protein: ASSPQGIEQF
J gene: TRBJ2-7; clone size: .; CDR3 length: 11; V gene: TRBV27; CDR3 protein: ASRGLADREQY
J gene: TRBJ1-1; clone size: .; CDR3 length: 12; V gene: TRBV10-3; CDR3 protein: AISNRGQGPEAF
J gene: TRBJ2-5; clone size: .; CDR3 length: 12; V gene: TRBV6-1; CDR3 protein: ASSGVGGRETQY
J gene: TRBJ2-7; clone size: .; CDR3 length: 13; V gene: TRBV25-1; CDR3 protein: ASSEFGGRGNEQY